The source of this T cell receptor (beta chain) is a study of OX40 agonist ivuxolimab in advanced cancers. Regarding the complete study: Ivuxolimab was an agonistic, fully human IgG2 monoclonal antibody directed against OX40 (CD134), a costimulatory receptor. In the dose-escalation cohort, 65% to 85% of patients were male, and the mean age was around 65 years with a range of roughly 20 to 85. Intravenous ivuxolimab was administered to patients every 2 weeks at six dose levels: 0.01, 0.1, 0.3, 1.5, 3 and 10 mg/kg. Of the roughly 54 patients in dose escalation, some 19 had hepatocellular carcinoma, some 15 had melanoma, 9 had renal cell carcinoma and 9 had head and neck cancer. Partial responses occurred in three dose-escalation patients: two with cutaneous melanoma and one with hepatocellular carcinoma. Prior anti-PD-1, anti-PD-L1 or anti-CTLA-4 therapy was permitted, and approximately 39% of dose-escalation patients had received checkpoint inhibitors. The point of sequencing TCRbeta in the periphery was to test whether ivuxolimab changed TCR sequence diversity and drove clonal T-cell expansion. The monotherapy dose-escalation portion (N of about 50 patients) of the phase I ivuxolimab trial is reported in the paper. Study-wide findings and limitations: After ivuxolimab, expanded clones were on average more numerous among CD8+ T cells than among CD4+ T cells. Low levels of normalized T-cell clonal expansion were also seen in some patients who did not respond. At doses of 0.1 to 3.0 mg/kg, clonal expansion of both CD4+ and CD8+ blood T cells was observed from baseline to week 6. In partial responders in the 0.1-3.0 mg/kg groups, normalized peripheral clonal expansion was found to be among the lowest, especially among CD8+ T cells. Which antigens the clonally expanded peripheral T cells were specific for was not determined.

The trial excluded patients who had a history of autoimmune disease or were on systemic immunosuppression. Peripheral blood for TCR sequencing was collected from all dose cohorts at baseline, on cycle 4 day 1, and on cycle 7 day 1. Samples came from an open-label, multicenter, first-in-human phase I dose-escalation trial of ivuxolimab. Adults with locally advanced or metastatic melanoma, renal cell, hepatocellular, or head and neck squamous cell carcinoma were enrolled in the trial. Before TCR sequencing, CD4+ T cells and CD8+ T cells were sorted from peripheral blood as separate populations. Genomic DNA was isolated from the sorted cells so that the TCRbeta CDR3 region could be sequenced. The immunoSEQ Assay was used for sequencing of TCRbeta CDR3 regions. TCRdb provides this immuneACCESS table in a form limited to in-frame rearrangements. Some clones are lacking; in checked studies, under half of them reflect an unresolved V gene, and why the rest are absent is not known. This sample holds some 57,000 clones; 85% to 90% were observed only once. The leading ten clones occupy approximately 4.6% of the sample.

Concerning this clone: What this receptor recognizes is not known. No base quality values were provided; no much bigger clone lies one nucleotide off.

Relative to germline, V is 9 bases shorter and J is 2 bases shorter, with 20 bases between their ends. Sequences SGHRS (CDR1) and YFSETQ (CDR2) are obtained from the germline V gene. Counted from cysteine to phenylalanine, this CDR3 has 16 amino acids. Of the read, only the CDR3 DNA is kept; its 48 bases are in frame from base 1. Specimen: CD4+ or CD8+ T cells sorted from blood, collected in a trial of the OX40 agonist ivuxolimab. Recombination linked TRBV5-1 to TRBJ2-2; TRBD2 is perhaps the D gene, given 6 matching bases. The sequence was collected from an adult with an advanced solid tumor such as melanoma, head and neck, liver or kidney cancer. CDR3 reads: CATRWGVQVNTGELFF. Read as DNA, the sequence is TGCGCCACCCGGTGGGGGGTCCAGGTCAACACCGGGGAGCTGTTTTTT.